A selection of T cell receptor beta chains follows, all from one sample in a study of cytotoxic CD8 clonotypes in ibrutinib-treated CLL. Here immunoSEQ multiplex PCR was the method, and the copy in TCRdb shows in-frame clones only, minus some. The profile shows about 200,000 clones, about 72% of them singletons. The sample was PBMCs, taken after 24 months of ibrutinib treatment. Receptors originate from a human donor with chronic lymphocytic leukemia. Each CDR3 is given with its conserved first and last residue. Fields, in order: J gene, V gene, clone size, D gene, CDR3 protein, CDR3 DNA. The D gene is left open where the match is weak. Expanded clones are given a class, and other clones once, few, many or no size at all.

TRBJ2-3 | TRBV5-6 | - | - | CASSLAQWSTDTQYF | TGTGCCAGCAGCTTGGCCCAATGGAGCACAGATACGCAGTATTTT
TRBJ1-2 | TRBV7-3 | few | - | CASSSLPGAWGGYTF | TGTGCCAGCAGCTCATTACCAGGGGCGTGGGGTGGCTACACCTTC
TRBJ2-7 | TRBV27 | few | TRBD1 | CASRAWDSSYEQYF | TGTGCCAGCAGGGCGTGGGACAGCTCCTACGAGCAGTACTTC
TRBJ2-1 | TRBV6-4 | - | - | CASSDSAGYSYNEQFF | TGTGCCAGCAGTGATTCAGCGGGTTACTCCTACAATGAGCAGTTCTTC
TRBJ1-5 | TRBV6-1 | few | - | CASSGRQQNQPQHF | TGTGCCAGCAGTGGCCGACAGCAAAATCAGCCCCAGCATTTT
TRBJ2-5 | TRBV7-7 | - | - | CASSLEGRSETQYF | TGTGCTAGCAGCTTAGAGGGGAGGTCAGAGACCCAGTACTTC
TRBJ1-5 | TRBV30 | - | - | CAWSVGDYSNQPQHF | TGTGCCTGGAGTGTTGGGGATTATAGCAATCAGCCCCAGCATTTT
TRBJ2-1 | TRBV4-3 | - | TRBD2 | CASSQETIAGEVGSYNEQFF | TGCGCCAGCAGCCAAGAGACAATAGCGGGGGAGGTGGGCTCCTACAATGAGCAGTTCTTC
TRBJ2-1 | TRBV7-9 | few | TRBD1 | CASSARTGLYNEQFF | TGTGCCAGCAGCGCCCGGACAGGTCTCTACAATGAGCAGTTCTTC
TRBJ1-2 | TRBV9 | - | - | CASSADSWGRLGYGYTF | TGTGCCAGCAGCGCAGACTCCTGGGGACGCCTAGGCTATGGCTACACCTTC
TRBJ2-6 | TRBV7-2 | - | - | CASCNDPSGANVLTF | TGTGCCAGCTGCAATGACCCCTCTGGGGCCAACGTCCTGACTTTC
TRBJ1-5 | TRBV27 | - | - | CASKPLGSNQPQHF | TGTGCCAGCAAACCTCTCGGGAGCAATCAGCCCCAGCATTTT
TRBJ2-1 | TRBV25-1 | once | - | CASSGNGGGALSAQFF | TGTGCCAGCAGTGGAAATGGAGGGGGCGCTTTGTCTGCCCAGTTCTTC
TRBJ1-1 | TRBV7-6 | - | TRBD1 | CASSPWDSLNTEAFF | TGTGCCAGCAGCCCGTGGGACAGCTTGAACACTGAAGCTTTCTTT
TRBJ2-1 | TRBV4-1 | - | - | CASSQDARVNEQFF | TGCGCCAGCAGCCAAGATGCGCGGGTCAATGAGCAGTTCTTC
TRBJ2-1 | TRBV6-5 | - | TRBD1 | CASSSGTGGYNEQFF | TGTGCCAGCAGCTCCGGGACAGGGGGCTACAATGAGCAGTTCTTC
TRBJ2-3 | TRBV28 | - | - | CASRNTIDTQYF | TGTGCCAGCAGAAACACCATCGATACGCAGTATTTT
TRBJ1-4 | TRBV9 | - | TRBD1 | CASSVAGGTGPSEKLFF | TGTGCCAGCAGCGTAGCTGGCGGGACAGGTCCTTCTGAAAAACTGTTTTTT
TRBJ1-2 | TRBV5-4 | - | - | CASSLRDGYTF | TGTGCCAGCAGCTTGAGAGATGGCTACACCTTC
TRBJ2-1 | TRBV5-3 | few | - | CASSLDLIGEQFF | TGTGCCAGCAGCTTAGATCTGATAGGTGAGCAGTTCTTC
TRBJ1-1 | TRBV7-2 | - | - | CASSFKPGPNTEAFF | TGTGCCAGCAGCTTTAAACCGGGCCCGAACACTGAAGCTTTCTTT
TRBJ2-3 | TRBV7-9 | - | - | CASSYQGGTDTQYF | TGTGCCAGCAGCTACCAGGGCGGCACAGATACGCAGTATTTT
TRBJ2-5 | TRBV6-5 | - | - | CASSYSGTFIQETQYF | TGTGCCAGCAGTTACTCCGGGACTTTCATTCAAGAGACCCAGTACTTC
TRBJ2-7 | TRBV29-1 | - | - | CSARDYEQYF | TGCAGCGCCCGTGACTACGAGCAGTACTTC
TRBJ1-2 | TRBV4-1 | - | - | CASSWRGPNYGYTF | TGCGCCAGCAGTTGGAGGGGACCGAACTATGGCTACACCTTC
TRBJ2-3 | TRBV18 | - | TRBD1 | CASSPRDRVPTDTQYF | TGTGCCAGCTCACCACGAGACAGGGTCCCCACAGATACGCAGTATTTT
TRBJ1-3 | TRBV27 | few | - | CASSLFAGINTIYF | TGTGCCAGCAGTTTATTCGCAGGGATCAACACCATATATTTT
TRBJ1-2 | TRBV10-1 | - | - | CASSETSRPGGYTF | TGCGCCAGCAGTGAGACCTCAAGACCGGGAGGCTACACCTTC
TRBJ1-2 | TRBV5-4 | - | TRBD1 | CASSLTGGAWTGYTF | TGTGCCAGCAGCTTGACAGGGGGCGCTTGGACGGGCTACACCTTC
TRBJ2-3 | TRBV29-1 | - | TRBD1 | CSVLDRDLTDTQYF | TGCAGCGTCCTTGACAGGGATCTCACAGATACGCAGTATTTT
TRBJ2-7 | TRBV7-2 | once | - | CASSPDGRYYEQYF | TGTGCCAGCAGCCCGGATGGGAGGTACTACGAGCAGTACTTC
TRBJ2-2 | TRBV7-2 | few | - | CASSPLQLAGELFF | TGTGCCAGCAGCCCACTTCAGCTTGCCGGGGAGCTGTTTTTT
TRBJ2-1 | TRBV30 | - | TRBD2 | CRASGIYNEQFF | TGTCGGGCTAGCGGGATCTACAATGAGCAGTTCTTC
TRBJ2-7 | TRBV23-1 | - | - | CASSSGSTYEQYF | TGCGCCAGCAGTTCCGGGAGTACCTACGAGCAGTACTTC
TRBJ2-7 | TRBV18 | - | - | CASPRGKGGGSYEQYF | TGTGCCAGCCCACGGGGTAAGGGAGGGGGCTCCTACGAGCAGTACTTC
TRBJ1-1 | TRBV11-2 | - | TRBD1 | CASSLTGGVTEAFF | TGTGCCAGCAGCTTGACAGGGGGTGTCACTGAAGCTTTCTTT
TRBJ2-3 | TRBV5-6 | - | - | CASSLPITDTQYF | TGTGCCAGCAGCTTGCCCATAACAGATACGCAGTATTTT
TRBJ2-7 | TRBV5-6 | - | - | CASSLFAYEQYF | TGTGCCAGCAGCTTGTTTGCCTACGAGCAGTACTTC
TRBJ2-3 | TRBV27 | - | - | CASSSPMMVQYF | TGTGCCAGCAGTTCGCCCATGATGGTGCAGTATTTT
TRBJ2-3 | TRBV7-8 | few | - | CASSLPIRFGRDTQYF | TGTGCCAGCAGCTTACCTATCCGGTTTGGAAGAGATACGCAGTATTTT
TRBJ2-7 | TRBV7-9 | - | - | CASSPSRAYEQYF | TGTGCCAGCAGTCCTAGCCGGGCCTACGAGCAGTACTTC
TRBJ2-1 | TRBV5-6 | - | TRBD2 | CASSLGLADYNEQFF | TGTGCCAGCAGCTTGGGGCTAGCGGACTACAATGAGCAGTTCTTC
TRBJ2-1 | TRBV7-9 | - | TRBD2 | CASSLWGLAGNNEQFF | TGTGCCAGCAGCTTATGGGGTCTAGCGGGAAACAATGAGCAGTTCTTC
TRBJ1-2 | TRBV30 | - | - | CAWSPLRHTSPGYGYTF | TGTGCCTGGAGTCCGTTACGCCACACTTCTCCAGGCTATGGCTACACCTTC
TRBJ1-5 | TRBV30 | - | - | CAWSVAGNQPQHF | TGTGCCTGGAGTGTGGCAGGCAATCAGCCCCAGCATTTT
TRBJ1-1 | TRBV19 | - | - | CASSSWTEGVTEAFF | TGTGCCAGTAGTTCCTGGACGGAGGGGGTAACTGAAGCTTTCTTT
TRBJ1-5 | TRBV30 | - | TRBD1 | CAWAEGGGQPQHF | TGTGCCTGGGCCGAAGGGGGCGGGCAGCCCCAGCATTTT